This TCR beta chain is from a study of CD8 T cells in Susac syndrome. Findings and limits, study-wide: As the study acknowledged, the number of individuals who were part of its TCR sequencing and HLA analysis was relatively small.

Per germline, CDR1 MDHEN and CDR2 SYDVKM. The CDR3 is 17 amino acids. The V gene lost 6 bases and the J gene lost 6 bases, with 24 bases spanning the gap. TCR beta sequencing was performed on blood CD8+ and CD4+ T cells. TEMRA cells were FACS-enriched, with CD8+ and CD4+ T cells isolated negatively. This clonotype was detected only once. What it binds is unknown. About 0.5 to 1 ug RNA was reverse transcribed with random hexamers. TCRdb re-called the immunoSEQ multiplex PCR reads with MiXCR, one entry per CDR3 protein. In the table there are 160,000 or so distinct CDR3 sequences, roughly 94% of which are singletons.

The clonotype comes from a human donor in good health. Input material: CD4+ T cells from PBMCs. The V call is TRBV28, the J call TRBJ1-5; D may be TRBD1 (5 bases). CDR3 in DNA: TGTGCCAGCAGAGGTAGCCCGGGACGTCCGAGAGGTCAGCCCCAGCATTTT. As protein: CASRGSPGRPRGQPQHF.